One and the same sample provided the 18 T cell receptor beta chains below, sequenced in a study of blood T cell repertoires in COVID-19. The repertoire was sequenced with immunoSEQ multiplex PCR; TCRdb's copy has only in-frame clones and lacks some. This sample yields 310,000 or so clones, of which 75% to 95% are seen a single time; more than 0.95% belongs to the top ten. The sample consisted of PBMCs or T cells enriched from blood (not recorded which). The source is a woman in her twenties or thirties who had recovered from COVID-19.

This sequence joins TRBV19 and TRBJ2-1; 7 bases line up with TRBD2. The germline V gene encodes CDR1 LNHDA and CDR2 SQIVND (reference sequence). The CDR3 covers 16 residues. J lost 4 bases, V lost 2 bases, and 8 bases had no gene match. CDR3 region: CASSINKAGEYNEQFF. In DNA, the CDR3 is TGTGCCAGTAGTATAAATAAGGCGGGAGAGTACAATGAGCAGTTCTTC.

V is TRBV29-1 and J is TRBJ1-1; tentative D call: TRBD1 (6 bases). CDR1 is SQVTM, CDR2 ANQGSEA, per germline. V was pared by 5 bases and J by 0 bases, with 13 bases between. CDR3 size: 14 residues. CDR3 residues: CSVQGQRLNTEAFF. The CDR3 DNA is TGCAGCGTTCAGGGACAACGTCTGAACACTGAAGCTTTCTTT.

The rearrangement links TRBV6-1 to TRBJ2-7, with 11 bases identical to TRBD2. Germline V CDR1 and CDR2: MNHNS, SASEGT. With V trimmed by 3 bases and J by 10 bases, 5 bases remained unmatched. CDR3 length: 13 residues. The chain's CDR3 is CASSDTTSGSQYF. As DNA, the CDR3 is TGTGCCAGCAGTGACACTACTAGCGGGAGTCAGTACTTC.

In DNA, the CDR3 is TGTGCCAGCAGTTCTCCGGATTCGAAGAGGACTAGCGGGAGAGTCAATGAGCAGTTCTTC. Its protein product is CASSSPDSKRTSGRVNEQFF. The gene calls are TRBV28 and TRBJ2-1; TRBD2 matches at 13 bases. Trimming cost V 4 bases and J 6 bases; bases outside gene matches: 18. Germline assignment: CDR1 MDHEN and CDR2 SYDVKM. The CDR3 length is 20 residues.

CDR3 protein: CASRIWGDSGSEQYF. The CDR3 DNA sequence: TGTGCCAGTAGGATTTGGGGTGACAGTGGTAGCGAGCAGTACTTC. The chain couples TRBV19 to TRBJ2-7; D is perhaps TRBD1 (5 bases). Germline-derived CDR1 and CDR2 are LNHDA and SQIVND (reference sequence). V was shortened by 6 bases and J by 6 bases, with 21 bases between the two germline ends. The CDR3 has 15 residues. Complete variable domain (other parts from reference TRBV19 and TRBJ2-7): DGGITQSPKYLFRKEGQNVTLSCEQNLNHDAMYWYRQDPGQGLRLIYYSQIVNDFQKGDIAEGYSVSREKKESFPLTVTSAQKNPTAFYLCASRIWGDSGSEQYFGPGTRLTVT.

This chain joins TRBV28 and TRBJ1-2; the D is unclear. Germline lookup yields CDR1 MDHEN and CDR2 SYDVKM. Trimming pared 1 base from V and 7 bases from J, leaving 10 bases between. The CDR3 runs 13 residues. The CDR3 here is CASSLLGGSGYTF. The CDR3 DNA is TGTGCCAGCAGTTTATTAGGAGGGTCTGGCTACACCTTC.

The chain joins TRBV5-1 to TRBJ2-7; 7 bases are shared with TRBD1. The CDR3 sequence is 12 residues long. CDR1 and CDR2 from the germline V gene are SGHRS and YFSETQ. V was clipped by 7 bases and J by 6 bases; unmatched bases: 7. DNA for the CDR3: TGCGCCAGCTATAAACAGGGGAGCGAGCAGTACTTC. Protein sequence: CASYKQGSEQYF. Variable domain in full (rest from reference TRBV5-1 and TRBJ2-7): KAGVTQTPRYLIKTRGQQVTLSCSPISGHRSVSWYQQTPGQGLQFLFEYFSETQRNKGNFPGRFSGRQFSNSRSEMNVSTLELGDSALYLCASYKQGSEQYFGPGTRLTVT.

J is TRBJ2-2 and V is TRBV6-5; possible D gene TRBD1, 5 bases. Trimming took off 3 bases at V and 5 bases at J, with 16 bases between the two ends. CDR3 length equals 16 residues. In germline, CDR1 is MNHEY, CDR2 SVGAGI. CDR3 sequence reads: CASSYMGQGLTGELFF. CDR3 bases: TGTGCCAGCAGTTATATGGGTCAGGGTCTAACCGGGGAGCTGTTTTTT.

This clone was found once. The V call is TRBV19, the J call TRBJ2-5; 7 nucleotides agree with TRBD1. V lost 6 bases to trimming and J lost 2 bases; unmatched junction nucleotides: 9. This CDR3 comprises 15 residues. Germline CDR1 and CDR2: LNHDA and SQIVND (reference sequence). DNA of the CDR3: TGTGCCAGTAGCGCGCTGGGACAGCTACAAGAGACCCAGTACTTC. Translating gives CASSALGQLQETQYF.

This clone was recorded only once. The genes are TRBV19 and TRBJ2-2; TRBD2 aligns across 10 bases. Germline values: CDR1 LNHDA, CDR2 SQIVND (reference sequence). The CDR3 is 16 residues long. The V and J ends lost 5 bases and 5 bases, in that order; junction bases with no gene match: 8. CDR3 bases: TGTGCCAGTAGTTCCTACCGAGCGGGAGGGACCGGGGAGCTGTTTTTT. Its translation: CASSSYRAGGTGELFF.

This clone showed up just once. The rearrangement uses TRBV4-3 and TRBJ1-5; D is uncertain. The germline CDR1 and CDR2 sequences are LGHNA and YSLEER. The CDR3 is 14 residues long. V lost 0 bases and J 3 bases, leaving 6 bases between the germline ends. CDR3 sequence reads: CASSQDSFNQPQHF. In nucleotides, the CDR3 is TGCGCCAGCAGCCAAGATAGTTTCAATCAGCCCCAGCATTTT.

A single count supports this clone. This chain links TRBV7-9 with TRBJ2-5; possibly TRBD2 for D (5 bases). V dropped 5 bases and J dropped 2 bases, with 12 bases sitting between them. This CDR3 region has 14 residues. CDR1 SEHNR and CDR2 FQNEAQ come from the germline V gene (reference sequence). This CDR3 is CASSTGLVQETQYF. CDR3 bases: TGTGCCAGCAGCACCGGACTGGTGCAAGAGACCCAGTACTTC. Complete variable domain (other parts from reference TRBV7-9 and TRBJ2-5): DTGVSQNPRHKITKRGQNVTFRCDPISEHNRLYWYRQTLGQGPEFLTYFQNEAQLEKSRLLSDRFSAERPKGSFSTLEIQRTEQGDSAMYLCASSTGLVQETQYFGPGTRLLVL.

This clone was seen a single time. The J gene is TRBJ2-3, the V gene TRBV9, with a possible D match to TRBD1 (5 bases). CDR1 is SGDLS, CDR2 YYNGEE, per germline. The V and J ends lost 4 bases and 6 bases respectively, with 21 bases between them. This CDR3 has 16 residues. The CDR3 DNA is TGTGCCAGCAGCCCAGAGGCAGGGCTTCGGCGTGATACGCAGTATTTT. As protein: CASSPEAGLRRDTQYF.

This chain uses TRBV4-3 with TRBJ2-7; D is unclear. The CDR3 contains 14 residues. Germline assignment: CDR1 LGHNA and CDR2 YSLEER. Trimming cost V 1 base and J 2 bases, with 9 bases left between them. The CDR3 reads CASSQAGGTYEQYF. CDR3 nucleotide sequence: TGCGCCAGCAGCCAAGCCGGCGGCACCTACGAGCAGTACTTC.

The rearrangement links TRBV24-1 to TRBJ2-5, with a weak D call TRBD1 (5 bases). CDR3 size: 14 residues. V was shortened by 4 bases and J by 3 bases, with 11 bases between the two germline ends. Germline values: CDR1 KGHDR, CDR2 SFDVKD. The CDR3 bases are TGTGCCACCAGTGACAACGGACAAGAAGAGACCCAGTACTTC. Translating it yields CATSDNGQEETQYF.

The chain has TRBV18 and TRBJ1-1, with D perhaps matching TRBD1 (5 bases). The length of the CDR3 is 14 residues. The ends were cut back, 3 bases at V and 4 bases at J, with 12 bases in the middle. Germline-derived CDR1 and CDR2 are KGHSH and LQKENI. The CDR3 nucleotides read TGTGCCAGCTCACCGGGGGGGACGGGCACTGAAGCTTTCTTT. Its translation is CASSPGGTGTEAFF.

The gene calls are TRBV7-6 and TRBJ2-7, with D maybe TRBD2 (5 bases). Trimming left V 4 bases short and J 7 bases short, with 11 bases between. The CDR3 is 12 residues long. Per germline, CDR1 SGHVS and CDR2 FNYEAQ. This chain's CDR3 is CASSSPGKEQYF. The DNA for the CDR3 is TGTGCCAGCAGCTCCCCGGGGAAGGAGCAGTACTTC.

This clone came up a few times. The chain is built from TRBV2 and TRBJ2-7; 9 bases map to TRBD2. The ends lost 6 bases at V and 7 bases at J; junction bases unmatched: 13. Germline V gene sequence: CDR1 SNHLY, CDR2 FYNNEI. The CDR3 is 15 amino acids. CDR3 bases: TGTGCCAGCAGGATTGGGGGGACTAGCACACAAGAGCAGTACTTC. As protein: CASRIGGTSTQEQYF.